A single sample gave rise to the 14 T cell receptor beta chains below, sequenced in a study of blood T cell repertoires in COVID-19 (dated by TCRdb to 2020 to 2022). The method was the immunoSEQ multiplex PCR assay. TCRdb re-hosts the immuneACCESS table, in-frame sequences only. Its copies lack some clones; in the studies checked, an unresolved V gene accounts for under half of them, and the cause for the rest is not known. For this sample there are around 200,000 clones; about 80% appear just once. Jointly, the top ten make up approximately 4.8% of the sample. Input material: peripheral blood. The source of these receptors is a man in his fifties or sixties with active or convalescent COVID-19.

The chain carries TRBV4-2 and TRBJ1-6; TRBD1 is a possible D gene (5 bases). With 0 bases removed from V and 6 bases from J, the gap between germline ends came to 12 bases. Germline CDR1 LGHNA, CDR2 YNFKEQ. The CDR3 is 16 amino acids. The CDR3 loop is CASSQDGGTINSPLHF. The CDR3 DNA follows: TGTGCCAGCAGCCAAGATGGGGGGACGATTAATTCACCCCTCCACTTT.

The rearrangement links TRBV12-3 or TRBV12-4 to TRBJ2-3; a possible D gene is TRBD2 (5 bases). This CDR3 has 13 residues. V lost 4 bases and J 1 base, leaving 6 bases between the germline ends. The CDR3 DNA reads as TGTGCCAGCAGTTCCGGGGGCACAGATACGCAGTATTTT. The encoded protein is CASSSGGTDTQYF.

This clone came up a few times. The rearrangement links TRBV7-9 to TRBJ1-5, with TRBD1 as a possible D gene (5 bases). V lost 5 bases and J lost 7, with 15 bases in between. Germline CDR1 is SEHNR and CDR2 is FQNEAQ (reference sequence). The CDR3 covers 14 residues. CDR3 coding DNA: TGTGCCAGCAGCCCGCAGGGTCTAGGCCAGCCCCAGCATTTT. It encodes CASSPQGLGQPQHF.

The chain links TRBV5-8 to TRBJ2-7; 11 nucleotides agree with TRBD1. The CDR3 loop spans 16 amino acids. V lost 0 bases, J lost 6 bases, and 8 bases stayed unmatched. From germline, CDR1 is SGHTS and CDR2 YDEGEE. The CDR3 region has the DNA TGTGCCAGCAGCTTGGTGCTGGGACAGGGGGGTCGCGAGCAGTACTTC. This translates into CASSLVLGQGGREQYF.

V usage is TRBV6-5 and J usage is TRBJ1-4, with a possible D match to TRBD1 (5 bases). Trimming shortened V by 2 bases and J by 8 bases, and 15 bases separated the two germline ends. The CDR3 consists of 15 residues. Germline CDR1 MNHEY, CDR2 SVGAGI. CDR3 in amino acids: CASSYGGARREKLFF. The CDR3 DNA reads TGTGCCAGCAGTTACGGCGGGGCCCGGAGAGAAAAACTGTTTTTT.

The chain recombines TRBV4-1 with TRBJ1-3, with a weak D call TRBD1 (6 bases). The germline V gene has CDR1 MGHRA and CDR2 YSYEKL. The CDR3 loop spans 17 amino acids. V was clipped by 0 bases and J by 0 bases, with 12 bases between them. The DNA of the CDR3 is TGCGCCAGCAGCCAAGAGGGGACAAGGAGCTCTGGAAACACCATATATTTT. It codes for CASSQEGTRSSGNTIYF.

This chain joins TRBV5-5 and TRBJ2-5; TRBD2 is a possible D gene (5 bases). This CDR3 spans 15 amino acids. V gave up 2 bases and J gave up 1 base, with 12 bases separating them. Germline V gene data show CDR1 as SGHKS and CDR2 as YYEKEE (reference sequence). DNA of the CDR3: TGTGCCAGCAGCTTTGGGCCCAGCGGCCAAGAGACCCAGTACTTC. This encodes CASSFGPSGQETQYF.

This sequence joins TRBV7-6 and TRBJ2-5; 8 positions match TRBD2. In germline, CDR1 is SGHVS, CDR2 FNYEAQ. This CDR3 region has 15 residues. The ends lost 1 base at V and 2 bases at J; junction bases unmatched: 3. CDR3 protein: CASSLGTSRQETQYF. In DNA form, the CDR3 reads TGTGCCAGCAGCTTAGGGACTAGCAGACAAGAGACCCAGTACTTC.

The V and J genes are TRBV6-5 and TRBJ2-1; maybe TRBD2 (6 bases). Germline CDR1 reads MNHEY; CDR2 reads SVGAGI. V was clipped by 3 bases and J by 7 bases, with 19 bases between them. This CDR3 comprises 16 residues. CDR3 residues: CASSYRPASVGNEQFF. DNA of the CDR3: TGTGCCAGCAGTTATCGGCCGGCTAGCGTAGGGAATGAGCAGTTCTTC.

The rearrangement joins TRBV4-1 to TRBJ1-4, with TRBD1 identical over 8 bases. The V gene end was trimmed by 6 bases and the J gene end by 5 bases; junction bases not matched to a gene: 5. Germline V gene lookup returns CDR1 MGHRA and CDR2 YSYEKL. The CDR3 length is 14 residues. The CDR3 DNA reads as TGCGCCAGCAGGGAGGGACAGGTGAATGAAAAACTGTTTTTT. Translated: CASREGQVNEKLFF.

V usage is TRBV19 and J usage is TRBJ2-2; the match to TRBD2 covers 9 bases. The CDR3 loop spans 16 amino acids. CDR1 is LNHDA, CDR2 SQIVND, per germline (reference sequence). V was pared by 4 bases and J by 4 bases, with 7 bases of the junction left unmatched. The CDR3 loop is CASSSGASGATGELFF. CDR3 nucleotides: TGTGCCAGTAGTAGCGGGGCTAGCGGGGCCACCGGGGAGCTGTTTTTT.

This clone is a singleton in its sample. This rearrangement joins TRBV5-6 to TRBJ1-6; 7 nucleotides align to TRBD1. The CDR3 is 14 residues long. From germline, CDR1 is SGHDT and CDR2 YYEEEE. V gave up 0 bases and J gave up 13 bases; unmatched junction bases: 7. The CDR3 loop reads CASSLGTGGRPLHF. The DNA for the CDR3 is TGTGCCAGCAGCTTGGGGACAGGAGGGCGCCCCCTCCACTTT. Using reference TRBV5-6 and TRBJ1-6 for the parts outside the CDR3, the full variable domain is DAGVTQSPTHLIKTRGQQVTLRCSPKSGHDTVSWYQQALGQGPQFIFQYYEEEERQRGNFPDRFSGHQFPNYSSELNVNALLLGDSALYLCASSLGTGGRPLHFGNGTRLTVT.

This rearrangement joins TRBV30 to TRBJ2-5, with TRBD2 matching 7 bases. J gave up 4 bases and V 1 base, and 6 bases lay outside the gene matches. This CDR3 has 14 amino acids. The V gene's germline CDR1 is GTSNPN and CDR2 SVGIG (reference sequence). The CDR3 here is CAWSGVAGVETQYF. As DNA, the CDR3 is TGTGCCTGGAGTGGGGTGGCGGGGGTAGAGACCCAGTACTTC.

The CDR3 DNA reads as TGTGCCAGCAGCCGTACAGGGACCGGAAACACCATATATTTT. Amino acids: CASSRTGTGNTIYF. This chain links TRBV7-2 with TRBJ1-3, with D tentatively TRBD1 (6 bases). This CDR3 is 14 amino acids long. Trimming removed 5 bases at V and 4 bases at J, with 12 bases between. Germline lookup yields CDR1 SGHTA and CDR2 FQGNSA.